What follows is one TCR beta chain and its context. The sample originates from a study of blood T cell repertoires in COVID-19. Generated by immunoSEQ multiplex PCR, the TCRdb table keeps only in-frame clones and is missing some. The sample records about 310,000 clones, about nine tenths being singletons. The germline CDR1 and CDR2 sequences are LNHDA and SQIVND (reference sequence). The CDR3 loop spans 15 amino acids. J gave up 0 bases and V 3 bases, and 5 bases lay outside the gene matches. This chain joins TRBV19 and TRBJ2-7; 7 positions match TRBD2. Sequencing was done on a sample of PBMCs or T cells enriched from blood (not recorded which). This receptor was obtained from a man in his fifties or sixties who had recovered from COVID-19. CDR3 amino acids: CASSIYLAVSYEQYF. CDR3 sequence (DNA): TGTGCCAGTAGTATTTACCTAGCGGTCTCCTACGAGCAGTACTTC.